The clone carrying this TCR beta chain was observed a few times. Antigen specificity is unknown. RNA transcripts yielded amplified TCR beta CDR3 regions. An initial round of RT-PCR targeting the TCR CDR3 relied on the HTBI primer set. TCRdb used MiXCR to reprocess the multiplex PCR reads, holding one entry per CDR3 protein. This sample has 270,000 or so distinct CDR3 sequences, with approximately 26% found just once. The data are from a study of T cells in Graves' hyperthyroidism and ophthalmopathy. Whole-study results and caveats: Researchers report that a 13 V-J model separated ophthalmopathy from stable hyperthyroidism.

This CDR3 region has 14 residues. Deletions cut 3 bases from V and 3 bases from J, with 12 bases between. Looked up from germline, CDR1 is LGHDT and CDR2 is YNNKEL (reference sequence). The specimen was blood. The genes are TRBV3-1 and TRBJ2-7, with D perhaps TRBD2 (5 bases). This receptor was identified in a man aged 40-49 years with Graves' hyperthyroidism that later progressed to Graves' ophthalmopathy. The CDR3 bases are TGTGCCAGCAGCCACAGGTTACGGGACTACGAGCAGTACTTC. Its translation is CASSHRLRDYEQYF.